The clone carrying this T cell receptor beta chain occurred a few times. These data come from a study of blood T cells in healthy people across ages. Individuals who donated were healthy Caucasians from Russia aged roughly 6 to 100. The draw of peripheral blood yielded ten milliliters from each donor. The second PCR ran roughly 6 to 11 cycles with a sample-barcoded 5' primer and J-beta primers. TCRdb processed the 5' RACE reads anew with MiXCR; each CDR3 protein has one entry. The sample yields hundreds of thousands of distinct CDR3 sequences, roughly 60% seen once. Germline V gene sequence: CDR1 DFQATT, CDR2 SNEGSKA (reference sequence). Trimming took off 7 bases at V and 2 bases at J, with 8 bases between the two ends. The CDR3 extends over 11 amino acids.

The specimen sequenced was blood. The chain is built from TRBV20-1 and TRBJ1-2; D remains ambiguous. This clonotype was obtained from a man aged 25 to 40 in good health. This CDR3 is CSGHGNYGYTF. The CDR3 DNA is TGCAGTGGACATGGCAACTATGGCTACACCTTC.